Detailed here is one T cell receptor (beta chain). What antigen it recognizes has not been identified. No much larger clonotype is one base removed from it; base qualities were not supplied. TCR CDR3 regions were amplified from genomic DNA by multiplex PCR using the deep immunoSEQ assay. For each cell subset, the extracted genomic DNA was distributed evenly across all wells of several immunoSEQ 96-well plates, and each plate served as one replicate. For sorted subsets, roughly 200 ng of genomic DNA, equivalent to 25,000 to 35,000 T cell genomes, went into each replicate PCR. The purified libraries were quantified using a Qubit 3.0 fluorometer, sized with a Bioanalyzer 2100, and then quantified again using the KAPA Library Quantification kit. A separate single-read 150-cycle Illumina NextSeq 550 flow cell was used to sequence each immunoSEQ 96-well plate. As for how the authors treated the data: The immunoSEQ output contained only junctional sequences without quality scores, so filtering could not match that applied to full-length reads. To assign V/J genes and CDR3, sequences were annotated using PyIR, a Python wrapper for IgBLAST v1.9, with IMGT germline references. Reads were removed for weak V/J assignments (E-value above 1e-6), missing CDR3, stop codons, out-of-frame junctions, or ambiguous translated residues. A V3J clonotype was defined by an identical inferred V gene, J gene, and CDR3 amino acid sequence. The percentage overlap between two repertoires was calculated by dividing the number of shared unique clonotypes by the size of the smaller repertoire. Richness of each repertoire was evaluated using RTK rarefaction, the Chao1 estimator, and Recon v2.1 estimates of unobserved clonotypes. OLGA was used to compute generation probabilities for all TCRbeta clonotypes that the gDNA method yielded from a few donors. The clones in this table, taken by TCRdb from immuneACCESS, are in-frame only. Not every clone is retained; where verified, under half of the shortfall comes from an unresolved V gene, and the cause of the rest is unknown. D and trimming were read from the DNA, whereas the V and J calls and clone size are those reported in that table. Present in this sample are over 2,000,000 clones, 93% of which were seen just once. Jointly, the top ten make up about 1.6% of the sample.

This sample was included in a study of shared clonotypes between healthy human individuals (dated by TCRdb to 2018 to 2021). Regarding the study in general: The cohort comprised a couple of women and a few men aged 18 to 49 years. Leukapheresis yielded between about 0.9 and 9 billion PBMCs per donor. To increase sequencing depth and limit assay-specific biases, TCR repertoire library preparation and sequencing were carried out by different laboratories using diverse techniques. For each donor, CD4 naive and CD4 memory were each run on three plates, CD8 naive on two plates, and CD8 memory on one plate. To estimate repertoire size and how much clonotypes are shared between individuals, the study performed deep sequencing of blood TCR repertoires from roughly five healthy adults.

CD8 naive samples were CD45RO-negative cells positively selected for CCR7, giving a CD45RA+CCR7+ population that excluded TemRA cells. The donors were healthy, HIV-negative adults with no recently reported acute infections or vaccinations. All donors were Caucasian adults living in Nashville, Tennessee, USA. Blood was obtained by leukapheresis, after which PBMCs were separated by Ficoll-Histopaque density gradient centrifugation and cryopreserved in liquid nitrogen vapor phase. Analytical flow cytometry was used to check the purity and quantity of each magnetically sorted T cell population. Each sorted fraction had its genomic DNA isolated and then quantified by UV absorbance on a Nanodrop 2000c. The CDR3, from cysteine to phenylalanine, totals 12 residues. Just the 36-base CDR3 DNA is kept, in frame starting at base 1. Germline trimming: 8 bases from V, 6 bases from J; junction bases outside gene matches: 5. CDR1 SGHVS and CDR2 FQNEAQ are derived from the germline V gene.

Findings and caveats that apply to the study as a whole: Compared with non-shared clonotypes, clonotypes shared by all four sorted-subset donors had higher generation probabilities. Because the study included a small number of donors, the genetic and exposure-history diversity represented was limited. Across a few donors, roughly 5.1% of naive CD4, roughly 3.8% of naive CD8, under 2.5% of memory CD4, and roughly 0.4% of memory CD8 clonotypes were shared. Incomplete sequencing was indicated by rarefaction of sorted-subset datasets, despite the large sequencing depth. Sampling was restricted to blood, and TCR repertoires in tissues likely differ from the TCR repertoires found in blood. Naive subsets generally had larger estimated clonotype richness than memory subsets. Pairwise subsampling led to the expectation that sequencing depth would affect the degree of clonotype sharing among donors.

The sequenced sample consisted of naive CD8+ T cells from PBMCs. Explained via the paper, the cell subset or site label denotes: CD45RA+CCR7+. This TCR was sampled from a man between 18 and 35 years old in good health. Some clones in this sample may be carry-over from other donors' samples. Recombination linked TRBV7-8 to TRBJ2-7; a stretch of 9 junction bases matches TRBD1. The CDR3 region has the sequence CASGTGPREQYF. The nucleotide sequence reads TGTGCCAGCGGGACAGGGCCCCGCGAGCAGTACTTC.